This TCR beta chain comes out of a study of cytomegalovirus exposure and HLA in healthy donors. Germline CDR1 reads MGHDK; CDR2 reads SYGVNS. V shed 5 bases, J shed 1 base, and the junction held 10 bases outside the gene matches. This CDR3 contains 18 residues. With respect to this clone: The antigen is not known.

A multiplex PCR was run with 60 Vbeta primers and 13 Jbeta primers. Repertoires were generated with immunoSEQ multiplex PCR, while TCRdb's copy carries only in-frame clones and drops some. The table records 200,000 to 250,000 clones, less than 85% of them present only once. Study-level points and caveats: TCR beta V- and J-gene trimming was later associated with a missense DCLRE1C variant. In a later analysis, compared with equally common non-associated chains, HLA-associated beta chains were more expanded.

The genes are TRBV25-1 and TRBJ2-6; 8 nucleotides agree with TRBD1. The sequenced material came from PBMCs. The TCR was taken from a man between 18 and 35 years old in good health and CMV-seronegative. The chain's CDR3 is CASSPRQGARSGANVLTF. The CDR3 DNA reads as TGTGCCAGCAGTCCCCGCCAGGGGGCGAGATCTGGGGCCAACGTCCTGACTTTC.